The sequence of this T cell receptor (beta chain) was determined in a study of blood T cell repertoires in COVID-19. This clone was seen once. Sequencing was performed with immunoSEQ multiplex PCR; in TCRdb, only in-frame clones are kept and a portion is missing. The table shows some 240,000 clones, with roughly 90% occurring only once. The CDR3 is 14 residues long. Germline-derived CDR1 and CDR2 are SGHDT and YYEEEE. Trimming pared 4 bases from V and 5 bases from J, leaving 15 bases between. The source is a man between 60 and 75 years old with COVID-19, enrolled during active disease. Sequenced: peripheral blood. The V gene is TRBV5-6, the J gene TRBJ1-2, with D maybe TRBD1 (5 bases). The CDR3 here is CASSRGWQGYGYTF. The CDR3 bases are TGTGCCAGCAGCCGAGGCTGGCAGGGATATGGCTACACCTTC.